These T cell receptor beta chains were read from a single sample in a study of a mutant IDH1 vaccine in newly diagnosed glioma. Their antigens are not known. Method: immunoSEQ multiplex PCR; TCRdb's copy keeps in-frame clones and lacks some. This table holds 40,000 or so clones, 75% to 80% found once. Material: PBMCs, obtained from a glioma patient whose treatment included an IDH1 peptide vaccine. These TCRs come from a man aged 35-49 years with glioma. The CDR3 runs from the conserved cysteine through the conserved F or W. The order of the fields is clone size, J gene, V gene, D gene, CDR3 length, CDR3 protein, CDR3 DNA. A D gene is named only where the DNA matches it firmly. Size is stated for part of the rows, as once, few or many counts, or as a class when the clone is expanded.

.,TRBJ1-2,TRBV9,.,15,CASSPQRAEAHGYTF,TGTGCCAGCAGCCCTCAAAGGGCGGAGGCCCATGGCTACACCTTC
.,TRBJ1-3,TRBV27,.,17,CASSLLARGVGRNTIYF,TGTGCCAGCAGTTTATTAGCTCGGGGGGTTGGAAGAAACACCATATATTTT
.,TRBJ2-5,TRBV5-1,TRBD1,17,CASSVGQGPPYQETQYF,TGCGCCAGCAGCGTGGGACAGGGCCCACCGTACCAAGAGACCCAGTACTTC
.,TRBJ1-3,TRBV6-5,TRBD1,15,CASSPGQSSGNTIYF,TGTGCCAGCAGCCCGGGACAGTCCTCTGGAAACACCATATATTTT
.,TRBJ1-4,TRBV7-9,.,16,CASSLGGYATNEKLFF,TGTGCCAGCAGCTTAGGAGGTTACGCAACTAATGAAAAACTGTTTTTT
.,TRBJ2-3,TRBV27,.,13,CASSLSRTDTQYF,TGTGCCAGCAGTTTATCAAGGACGGATACGCAGTATTTT
.,TRBJ1-1,TRBV20-1,.,11,CSASPRSEAFF,TGCAGTGCCAGCCCTCGGTCTGAAGCTTTCTTT
.,TRBJ1-5,TRBV7-8,.,16,CASTPEGRNSNQPQHF,TGTGCCAGCACCCCTGAGGGCAGAAATAGCAATCAGCCCCAGCATTTT
once,TRBJ2-5,TRBV10-3,.,17,CAISESWVRKRQETQYF,TGTGCCATCAGTGAGTCCTGGGTTCGGAAACGCCAAGAGACCCAGTACTTC
few,TRBJ2-5,TRBV11-2,.,14,CASSLETITGTQYF,TGTGCCAGCAGCTTAGAGACTATCACGGGGACCCAGTACTTC
.,TRBJ2-5,TRBV7-9,.,16,CASSLWGPGGQETQYF,TGTGCCAGCAGCTTATGGGGCCCCGGAGGTCAAGAGACCCAGTACTTC
.,TRBJ1-1,TRBV6-1,.,14,CASSNSAPRAEAFF,TGTGCCAGCTCGAACTCGGCACCCCGGGCTGAAGCTTTCTTT
few,TRBJ2-4,TRBV14,.,16,CASSQAGPEAKNIQYF,TGTGCCAGCAGCCAAGCGGGGCCTGAAGCCAAAAACATTCAGTACTTC
.,TRBJ2-1,TRBV5-1,.,14,CASSWGATSDEQFF,TGCGCCAGCAGCTGGGGGGCAACATCGGATGAGCAGTTCTTC
.,TRBJ1-2,TRBV7-9,.,14,CASSSEGINYGYTF,TGTGCCAGCAGCTCGGAAGGGATCAACTATGGCTACACCTTC
.,TRBJ2-5,TRBV6-5,.,16,CASSFATGRAGETQYF,TGTGCCAGCAGTTTCGCTACGGGACGGGCAGGAGAGACCCAGTACTTC
.,TRBJ1-4,TRBV9,.,14,CASSVGGGVEKLFF,TGTGCCAGCAGCGTAGGGGGGGGAGTTGAAAAACTGTTTTTT
.,TRBJ2-3,TRBV6-1,TRBD2,16,CASSEIRGGATDTQYF,TGTGCCAGCAGTGAAATTCGCGGGGGGGCCACAGATACGCAGTATTTT
few,TRBJ2-7,TRBV27,.,14,CASSLDYRYYEQYF,TGTGCCAGCAGTTTAGATTATAGATACTACGAGCAGTACTTC
once,TRBJ1-6,TRBV5-1,TRBD1,16,CASSRDSSSYNSPLHF,TGCGCCAGCAGCCGGGACAGTAGCTCCTATAATTCACCCCTCCACTTT
.,TRBJ1-4,TRBV7-9,.,15,CASSLPGTANEKLFF,TGTGCCAGCAGCTTACCCGGGACCGCAAATGAAAAACTGTTTTTT
.,TRBJ1-4,TRBV27,.,14,CASRPTGGGEKLFF,TGTGCCAGCAGACCCACGGGGGGCGGTGAAAAACTGTTTTTT
.,TRBJ2-5,TRBV9,.,13,CASSVDLQETQYF,TGTGCCAGCAGCGTAGACCTCCAAGAGACCCAGTACTTC